This TCR beta chain stems from a study of human T cells and chemical hapten exposure. Findings and caveats of the study: Expanded TCRs created a significantly greater count of big CDR3 similarity clusters than controls did.

This sample's time point: patch test 3, about 24 weeks after DPC sensitization. Documented treatment: therapeutic diphenylcyclopropenone sensitization with weekly scalp DPC. The library put unique molecular identifiers onto individual cDNA molecules. Each CDR3 protein is one row after TCRdb ran MiXCR on the RACE reads. The sample contains fewer than 100,000 distinct CDR3 sequences, approximately 10% of which appear only once. The CDR3 is made up of 15 amino acids. Germline-derived CDR1 and CDR2 are SGHTA and FQGNSA. Comment on this clonotype: Its antigen is currently unknown. A read error may account for a junction end that differs from germline.

The genes are TRBV7-2 and TRBJ1-3; D gene ambiguous. This sequence was found in a woman aged 30 to 39 with alopecia areata. Some clones in this sample may be carry-over from other donors' samples. The sample consisted of whole blood, taken in connection with sensitization to the hapten diphenylcyclopropenone (DPC). CDR3 coding DNA: TGTGTCAGCAGCTTAGCCATACTGGGAGGAAACACCATATATTTT. As protein: CVSSLAILGGNTIYF.